Below, 28 T cell receptor beta chains from the same sample are listed, as sequenced in a study of cytomegalovirus exposure and HLA in healthy donors. Vbeta (60) and Jbeta (13) primers were used in the PCR. Repertoires were generated with immunoSEQ multiplex PCR, while TCRdb's copy carries only in-frame clones and drops some. Counted here are over 150,000 clones, roughly 85% occurring once; the ten biggest clones make up approximately 2.5%. The sample comprised PBMCs. These TCRs come from a man aged 25 to 45 in good health and CMV-seropositive.

V is TRBV27 and J is TRBJ1-1, with D hard to call. Germline V gene lookup returns CDR1 MNHEY and CDR2 SMNVEV (reference sequence). This CDR3 is 13 amino acids long. V lost 1 base to trimming and J lost 3 bases, with 6 bases between them. CDR3 in amino acids: CASSLWRDTEAFF. The CDR3 DNA reads TGTGCCAGCAGTTTATGGCGGGACACTGAAGCTTTCTTT.

The gene calls are TRBV7-2 and TRBJ2-3; 11 bases map to TRBD2. Germline CDR1 is SGHTA and CDR2 is FQGNSA. V lost 1 base, J lost 4 bases, and 1 base stayed unmatched. The CDR3 is 15 amino acids. CDR3 in amino acids: CASSLELAGADTQYF. CDR3 coding DNA: TGTGCCAGCAGCTTAGAACTAGCGGGAGCAGATACGCAGTATTTT.

The rearrangement joins TRBV19 to TRBJ1-6; D call uncertain. Germline CDR1 and CDR2: LNHDA and SQIVND (reference sequence). There are 14 residues in the CDR3. Trimming removed 3 bases at V and 8 bases at J, with 11 bases between. The CDR3 DNA is TGTGCCAGTAGTATTAGAACAGTCGATTCACCCCTCCACTTT. It specifies CASSIRTVDSPLHF.

The CDR3: CASSLGADQPQHF. Here the CDR3 DNA reads TGTGCCAGCAGCTTAGGGGCCGATCAGCCCCAGCATTTT. The chain couples TRBV7-8 to TRBJ1-5; unclear D gene. This CDR3 has 13 amino acids. The germline V gene encodes CDR1 SGHVS and CDR2 FQNEAQ. Trimming removed 1 base at V and 5 bases at J, with 6 bases between.

V usage is TRBV11-3 and J usage is TRBJ2-3; D ambiguous. With 5 bases removed from V and 8 bases from J, the gap between germline ends came to 11 bases. Germline lookup yields CDR1 SGHNT and CDR2 YENEEA. This CDR3 has 12 amino acids. The CDR3 here is CASSRSISTQYF. CDR3 sequence (DNA): TGTGCCAGCAGCCGTAGCATCAGTACGCAGTATTTT.

V and J are TRBV6-1 and TRBJ1-1; D is perhaps TRBD1 (5 bases). The V end was cut by 8 bases, the J end by 7 bases, with 8 bases between. From germline, CDR1 is MNHNS and CDR2 SASEGT. The CDR3 runs 10 residues. The CDR3 DNA reads as TGTGCCAGCTGGAGGGGTGAAGCTTTCTTT. This translates into CASWRGEAFF.

The chain couples TRBV14 to TRBJ1-3; D remains ambiguous. This CDR3 has 13 amino acids. V lost 1 base to trimming and J lost 6 bases, with 7 bases between them. Germline CDR1 is SGHDN and CDR2 is FVKESK. The DNA for the CDR3 is TGTGCCAGCAGCCAAGGGGCTGCAAACACCATATATTTT. It yields the protein CASSQGAANTIYF. Looking up the rest from reference TRBV14 and TRBJ1-3 gives the full variable domain: EAGVTQFPSHSVIEKGQTVTLRCDPISGHDNLYWYRRVMGKEIKFLLHFVKESKQDESGMPNNRFLAERTGGTYSTLKVQPAELEDSGVYFCASSQGAANTIYFGEGSWLTVV.

There are a few counts of this clone. This sequence joins TRBV29-1 and TRBJ1-3, with TRBD1 matching over 7 bases. V lost 3 bases and J lost 0; bases outside the gene matches: 8. The CDR3 runs 16 residues. Germline CDR1 SQVTM, CDR2 ANQGSEA. CDR3 protein: CSVETTGSSSGNTIYF. The CDR3 nucleotides are TGCAGCGTTGAGACGACAGGGTCGAGCTCTGGAAACACCATATATTTT.

The chain employs TRBV2 and TRBJ2-2; the D gene is possibly TRBD2 (6 bases). The ends were cut back, 5 bases at V and 9 bases at J, with 22 bases in the middle. The CDR3 sequence is 16 residues long. Germline assignment: CDR1 SNHLY and CDR2 FYNNEI. Here the CDR3 reads CASSLKGRESGRELFF. The CDR3 bases are TGTGCCAGCAGTCTCAAGGGGCGGGAATCGGGGAGGGAGCTGTTTTTT.

This rearrangement joins TRBV10-1 to TRBJ2-3; TRBD1 might be the D (5 bases). This CDR3 is 15 amino acids long. Germline lookup yields CDR1 WNHNN and CDR2 SYGVQD (reference sequence). V was cut by 5 bases and J by 1 base, with 13 bases left in between. CDR3 bases: TGCGCCAGCAGTCCACAGGAATCAGGCACAGATACGCAGTATTTT. It translates to CASSPQESGTDTQYF.

The rearrangement joins TRBV6-1 to TRBJ1-4, with TRBD1 as a possible D gene (6 bases). Trimming cost V 7 bases and J 6 bases, with 18 bases left between them. Germline-derived CDR1 and CDR2 are MNHNS and SASEGT. The CDR3 runs 15 residues. CDR3 loop: CASTSRPQGYEKLFF. The CDR3 nucleotides read TGTGCCAGCACTTCACGCCCCCAGGGGTATGAAAAACTGTTTTTT.

The genes are TRBV6-5 and TRBJ1-6; TRBD1 aligns across 7 bases. Germline trimming cut 4 bases from V and 6 bases from J; bases unmatched to any gene: 6. Germline-derived CDR1 and CDR2 are MNHEY and SVGAGI. CDR3 length: 15 residues. CDR3 nucleotides: TGTGCCAGCAGTTCTGGACAGGCGCCTAATTCACCCCTCCACTTT. Protein sequence: CASSSGQAPNSPLHF.

The genes are TRBV6-6 and TRBJ2-2; 8 bases agree with TRBD2. The V gene's germline CDR1 is MNHNY and CDR2 SVGAGI (reference sequence). Trimming at V came to 7 bases and at J to 4 bases, leaving 5 bases not matched to a gene. The CDR3 spans 14 residues. The CDR3 loop is CASIGTRFTGELFF. The CDR3 DNA reads TGTGCCAGCATCGGGACTAGATTCACCGGGGAGCTGTTTTTT.

V gene TRBV5-1 combines with J gene TRBJ1-2; 10 bases align to TRBD1. The V gene end was trimmed by 4 bases and the J gene end by 8 bases; junction bases not matched to a gene: 5. The CDR3 sequence is 13 residues long. CDR1 and CDR2 from the germline V gene are SGHRS and YFSETQ. The CDR3 loop is CASSIGTGEGYTF. The CDR3 nucleotides are TGCGCCAGCAGCATCGGGACAGGGGAGGGCTACACCTTC.

The chain is built from TRBV27 and TRBJ2-3, with unresolved D. Germline CDR1 is MNHEY and CDR2 is SMNVEV (reference sequence). Trimming cost V 0 bases and J 2 bases, with 6 bases left between them. The CDR3 is 14 residues long. The CDR3 here is CASSLSRFTDTQYF. In DNA form, the CDR3 reads TGTGCCAGCAGTTTATCCCGGTTCACAGATACGCAGTATTTT.

The genes are TRBV19 and TRBJ2-2; the D gene is possibly TRBD1 (5 bases). The germline V and J ends were trimmed by 5 bases and 5 bases, with 18 bases remaining between them. CDR1 and CDR2 from the germline V gene are LNHDA and SQIVND (reference sequence). The CDR3 has 16 residues. The CDR3 DNA reads as TGTGCCAGTAGTCAAAGTACGCCAGGGTGGACCGGGGAGCTGTTTTTT. Its protein product is CASSQSTPGWTGELFF.

The chain employs TRBV6-5 and TRBJ2-2; 8 nucleotides align to TRBD1. The CDR3 runs to 14 residues. CDR1 MNHEY and CDR2 SVGAGI come from the germline V gene. The junction had 7 bases not matched to a gene; V was cut back by 6 bases and J by 7 bases. The CDR3 coding sequence is TGTGCCAGCAGGCGACAGGGGAAGGGCGGGGAGCTGTTTTTT. This translates into CASRRQGKGGELFF.

The rearrangement uses TRBV7-6 and TRBJ2-2; TRBD2 is a possible D gene (5 bases). Germline-derived CDR1 and CDR2 are SGHVS and FNYEAQ. Deletions cut 5 bases from V and 6 bases from J, with 16 bases between. This CDR3 has 15 residues. CDR3 region: CASSPPEAGSGELFF. The CDR3 nucleotides read TGTGCCAGCAGCCCGCCCGAGGCGGGCTCCGGGGAGCTGTTTTTT.

This chain links TRBV5-6 with TRBJ2-3; 9 bases match TRBD1. Germline V CDR1 and CDR2: SGHDT, YYEEEE. The CDR3 totals 15 residues. Unmatched junction bases numbered 6, after V lost 3 bases and J lost 4 bases. CDR3 residues: CASSYPGTGSDTQYF. The CDR3, as DNA: TGTGCCAGCAGCTACCCCGGGACAGGGTCAGATACGCAGTATTTT. Looking up the rest from reference TRBV5-6 and TRBJ2-3 gives the full variable domain: DAGVTQSPTHLIKTRGQQVTLRCSPKSGHDTVSWYQQALGQGPQFIFQYYEEEERQRGNFPDRFSGHQFPNYSSELNVNALLLGDSALYLCASSYPGTGSDTQYFGPGTRLTVL.

V usage is TRBV6-6 and J usage is TRBJ1-1; 9 nucleotides align to TRBD1. The length of the CDR3 is 15 residues. Germline V lookup: CDR1 MNHNY, CDR2 SVGAGI (reference sequence). With 4 bases clipped from V and 4 bases from J, the junction kept 7 bases outside the gene matches. The CDR3 loop is CASSSQQGASTEAFF. CDR3 sequence (DNA): TGTGCCAGCAGTTCTCAACAGGGGGCCAGCACTGAAGCTTTCTTT.

This clone appeared a few times. The gene calls are TRBV28 and TRBJ1-4; TRBD1 aligns across 10 bases. The ends lost 7 bases at V and 8 bases at J; junction bases unmatched: 7. The CDR3 spans 14 residues. Germline assignment: CDR1 MDHEN and CDR2 SYDVKM. CDR3: CASKDGTGDEKLFF. The CDR3 DNA reads TGTGCCAGCAAAGATGGGACAGGGGACGAAAAACTGTTTTTT. Complete variable domain (other parts from reference TRBV28 and TRBJ1-4): DVKVTQSSRYLVKRTGEKVFLECVQDMDHENMFWYRQDPGLGLRLIYFSYDVKMKEKGDIPEGYSVSREKKERFSLILESASTNQTSMYLCASKDGTGDEKLFFGSGTQLSVL.

The chain recombines TRBV10-2 with TRBJ2-1, with D possibly being TRBD1 (5 bases). The germline V and J ends were trimmed by 0 bases and 10 bases, with 13 bases remaining between them. The V gene's germline CDR1 is WSHSY and CDR2 SAAADI. The CDR3 is 14 amino acids. The CDR3, as DNA: TGCGCCAGCAGTGAGTCGAGCAGGGTCGGCGAGCAGTTCTTC. This gives the protein CASSESSRVGEQFF.

The rearrangement uses TRBV19 and TRBJ2-5, with D possibly being TRBD1 (5 bases). Germline CDR1 and CDR2: LNHDA and SQIVND (reference sequence). The CDR3 is 17 amino acids. Trimming left V 1 base short and J 5 bases short, with 20 bases between. CDR3 coding DNA: TGTGCCAGTAGTATAGGGAGATGGGGCCTCCTGAGGGAGACCCAGTACTTC. The encoded protein is CASSIGRWGLLRETQYF.

The chain is built from TRBV7-3 and TRBJ2-2; TRBD1 matches 8 bases. In germline, CDR1 is SGHTA, CDR2 FQGTGA. The CDR3 contains 15 residues. The junction had 7 bases not matched to a gene; V was cut back by 5 bases and J by 5 bases. The DNA for the CDR3 is TGTGCCAGCAGCCCCAGGGGGCGTGGTACCGGGGAGCTGTTTTTT. This gives the protein CASSPRGRGTGELFF.

This sequence joins TRBV27 and TRBJ1-1; 10 positions match TRBD1. In germline, CDR1 is MNHEY, CDR2 SMNVEV (reference sequence). CDR3 size: 13 residues. With V trimmed by 6 bases and J by 8 bases, 6 bases remained unmatched. The CDR3 region has the DNA TGTGCCAGCAGGGGGACAGGGGCCACGGAAGCTTTCTTT. Translating gives CASRGTGATEAFF.

This clone was seen a few times. The chain couples TRBV5-1 to TRBJ1-4; tentative D call: TRBD1 (6 bases). The CDR3 has 13 amino acids. V was shortened by 0 bases and J by 12 bases, with 12 bases between the two germline ends. The germline gives CDR1 SGHRS, CDR2 YFSETQ. CDR3 loop: CASSLAGGRELFF. CDR3 nucleotides: TGCGCCAGCAGCTTGGCTGGGGGCCGTGAACTGTTTTTT.

The rearrangement uses TRBV7-9 and TRBJ2-3, with TRBD1 as a possible D gene (6 bases). This CDR3 contains 14 residues. The germline CDR1 and CDR2 sequences are SEHNR and FQNEAQ (reference sequence). V was cut by 6 bases and J by 2 bases, with 12 bases left in between. This CDR3 reads CASSRTDYTDTQYF. The CDR3 DNA sequence: TGTGCCAGCAGTAGGACAGACTACACAGATACGCAGTATTTT.

The chain uses TRBV4-1 and TRBJ2-1; tentative D call: TRBD2 (5 bases). The length of the CDR3 is 13 residues. V lost 7 bases and J lost 8, with 15 bases in between. Germline CDR1 is MGHRA and CDR2 is YSYEKL. The CDR3 here is CASKTGESHEQFF. For the CDR3, the DNA is TGCGCCAGCAAAACCGGGGAGAGTCATGAGCAGTTCTTC.